These 32 T cell receptor beta chains were all obtained from the same sample, sequenced in a study of T cell responses to AZD1222 COVID-19 vaccine (dated by TCRdb to 2020 to 2023). Per the publication, the time point label means: about 28 days (+/-7) after the second vaccine dose. Receptor libraries were prepared by the immunoSEQ multiplex PCR assay. Here the immuneACCESS table is served through TCRdb, limited to in-frame sequences with V and J called. Missing clones are a known gap in these copies; in checked studies unresolved V genes cover under half, and the rest lacks a known reason. In this sample the table shows approximately 150,000 clones, roughly 92% of which occur a single time. Jointly, the top ten make up 4% to 5.5% of the sample. The sequences come from peripheral blood, collected 28 days after the second AZD1222 dose. The receptors stem from an adult who received the AZD1222 COVID-19 vaccine.

This chain connects TRBV5-1 to TRBJ1-1, with D possibly being TRBD1 (6 bases). The length of the CDR3 is 14 residues. The V end was cut by 4 bases, the J end by 0 bases, with 10 bases between. CDR1 and CDR2 (germline): SGHRS, YFSETQ. As DNA, the CDR3 is TGCGCCAGCAGCCCGGACAGACTGAACACTGAAGCTTTCTTT. The encoded protein is CASSPDRLNTEAFF.

The chain combines TRBV7-2 with TRBJ2-2; 12 bases are shared with TRBD2. This CDR3 spans 19 amino acids. Germline CDR1 and CDR2: SGHTA and FQGNSA. V dropped 2 bases and J dropped 7; count of bases not matched to a gene: 14. The CDR3 nucleotides are TGTGCCAGCAGCTTAAAATGGACTAGCGGGACCGGAGGAGGCGGGGAGCTGTTTTTT. Translation: CASSLKWTSGTGGGGELFF.

This chain connects TRBV14 to TRBJ2-1; D gene unclear. The germline V gene has CDR1 SGHDN and CDR2 FVKESK. CDR3 length: 16 residues. Between the trimmed V and J ends, which lost 1 base and 4 bases, there was a span of 14 bases. CDR3 nucleotide sequence: TGTGCCAGCAGCCAAGGGGTCGGTCCCTATTACAATGAGCAGTTCTTC. Its protein product is CASSQGVGPYYNEQFF. Based on the CDR3 plus reference TRBV14 and TRBJ2-1, the full variable domain is EAGVTQFPSHSVIEKGQTVTLRCDPISGHDNLYWYRRVMGKEIKFLLHFVKESKQDESGMPNNRFLAERTGGTYSTLKVQPAELEDSGVYFCASSQGVGPYYNEQFFGPGTRLTVL.

This chain uses TRBV11-2 with TRBJ2-1, with TRBD2 matching over 12 bases. The CDR3 has 16 residues. Germline CDR1 is SGHAT and CDR2 is FQNNGV. J was trimmed by 4 bases and V by 1 base; bases with no gene match: 2. Here the CDR3 reads CASSLGLAGVYNEQFF. DNA for the CDR3: TGTGCCAGCAGCTTAGGACTAGCGGGAGTTTACAATGAGCAGTTCTTC.

This clone was detected once. The chain has TRBV4-3 and TRBJ1-4; D unresolved. The CDR3 runs 18 residues. Germline V gene lookup returns CDR1 LGHNA and CDR2 YSLEER. V dropped 1 base and J dropped 0 bases, with 15 bases sitting between them. The DNA of the CDR3 is TGCGCCAGCAGCCAAGTTACGCCCCTCTTCGCAACTAATGAAAAACTGTTTTTT. Translating it yields CASSQVTPLFATNEKLFF.

This clone was observed a handful of times. The gene calls are TRBV5-4 and TRBJ2-7; D is uncertain. This CDR3 comprises 11 residues. Germline assignment: CDR1 SGHNT and CDR2 YYREEE (reference sequence). Trimming took off 0 bases at V and 4 bases at J, with 2 bases between the two ends. CDR3 DNA sequence: TGTGCCAGCAGCTTGGGGTACGAGCAGTACTTC. Amino acids: CASSLGYEQYF.

This clone has a single count. The chain uses TRBV9 and TRBJ1-5; weak D call: TRBD1 (6 bases). The V gene lost 3 bases and the J gene lost 2 bases, with 12 bases spanning the gap. Germline V CDR1 and CDR2: SGDLS, YYNGEE. This CDR3 has 15 amino acids. The CDR3 DNA reads TGTGCCAGCAGCGAGGGGGGAGGAGGCAATCAGCCCCAGCATTTT. Encoded protein: CASSEGGGGNQPQHF.

This rearrangement joins TRBV27 to TRBJ2-7; 7 bases agree with TRBD2. Germline V lookup: CDR1 MNHEY, CDR2 SMNVEV (reference sequence). V was clipped by 7 bases and J by 6 bases; unmatched bases: 12. The CDR3 covers 14 residues. CDR3 protein: CASTQAGFMGEQYF. CDR3 sequence (DNA): TGTGCCAGCACCCAAGCGGGGTTTATGGGCGAGCAGTACTTC.

This chain uses TRBV7-2 with TRBJ2-1; 10 bases agree with TRBD2. The CDR3 runs to 13 residues. The ends lost 3 bases at V and 9 bases at J; junction bases unmatched: 2. In germline, CDR1 is SGHTA, CDR2 FQGNSA. CDR3 in DNA: TGTGCCAGCAGCTTCCCTAGCGGGAGTGAGCAGTTCTTC. It translates to CASSFPSGSEQFF.

The genes are TRBV3-1 (or the pseudogene TRBV3-2) and TRBJ2-2; D is perhaps TRBD1 (6 bases). The CDR3 sequence is 18 residues long. Trimming left V 4 bases short and J 1 base short, with 19 bases between. Looked up from germline, CDR1 is LGHDT and CDR2 is YNNKEL (reference sequence). The CDR3 sequence: CASSRLTTGTKNTGELFF. In nucleotides, the CDR3 is TGTGCCAGCAGCCGACTGACCACCGGGACAAAGAACACCGGGGAGCTGTTTTTT.

The rearrangement links TRBV21-1 to TRBJ2-3; the table's D call, TRBD1, was not checked against the DNA. TRBV21-1 is a listed pseudogene. The CDR3 runs 18 residues. CDR3 nucleotides: TGTGCCAGCAGCAAACAAAGCAGCTCCCCAGGCACGACAGATACGCAGTATTTT. It encodes CASSKQSSSPGTTDTQYF.

The chain couples TRBV4-3 to TRBJ1-6; D is unresolved. The CDR3 sequence is 14 residues long. Trimming removed 1 base from V and 3 bases from J, with 4 bases in between. Germline values: CDR1 LGHNA, CDR2 YSLEER. This CDR3 reads CASSQVSYNSPLHF. The CDR3 nucleotides are TGCGCCAGCAGCCAAGTGAGCTATAATTCACCCCTCCACTTT.

The V gene is TRBV6-5, the J gene TRBJ2-7, with D perhaps being TRBD1 or TRBD2 (5 bases each). Trimming took off 6 bases at V and 5 bases at J, with 17 bases between the two ends. This CDR3 region has 14 residues. Germline V gene data show CDR1 as MNHEY and CDR2 as SVGAGI. CDR3 DNA: TGTGCCAGCAGGGGACCACTACCGAGGAACGAGCAGTACTTC. Protein product: CASRGPLPRNEQYF.

This clone appeared a single time. The V and J genes are TRBV15 and TRBJ2-1; D not resolved. V lost 0 bases and J 9 bases, leaving 6 bases between the germline ends. CDR1 is LNHNV, CDR2 YYDKDF, per germline (reference sequence). This CDR3 is built from 12 residues. CDR3 nucleotide sequence: TGTGCCACCAGCAGAGATTGGGGTGAGCAGTTCTTC. Its protein is CATSRDWGEQFF.

The gene calls are TRBV10-3 and TRBJ1-2, with 7 bases lining up with TRBD1. Germline CDR1 and CDR2: ENHRY and SYGVKD. The CDR3 covers 15 residues. Trimming cost V 7 bases and J 2 bases; bases outside gene matches: 10. DNA for the CDR3: TGTGCCATCAAGGGGGCCGACGACAGGAACTATGGCTACACCTTC. This translates into CAIKGADDRNYGYTF.

The rearrangement joins TRBV9 to TRBJ1-3, with no clear D. The CDR3 is 16 residues long. Germline V gene data show CDR1 as SGDLS and CDR2 as YYNGEE. V shed 0 bases and J shed 0 bases, with 10 bases lying between them. CDR3 DNA sequence: TGTGCCAGCAGCGTAGGTCATCCCAGCTCTGGAAACACCATATATTTT. It codes for CASSVGHPSSGNTIYF.

The chain combines TRBV15 with TRBJ2-7; D might be TRBD2 (5 bases). There are 14 residues in the CDR3. The V end was cut by 1 base, the J end by 1 base, with 8 bases between. Germline V lookup: CDR1 LNHNV, CDR2 YYDKDF (reference sequence). The CDR3 nucleotides are TGTGCCACCAGCAGAGGGGGAGCATCCTACGAGCAGTACTTC. This translates into CATSRGGASYEQYF.

The chain recombines TRBV11-1 with TRBJ2-4; 8 bases fit TRBD1. The CDR3 length is 13 residues. Trimming at V came to 4 bases and at J to 7 bases, leaving 3 bases not matched to a gene. CDR1 and CDR2 (germline): SGHAT, FQDESV (reference sequence). The CDR3 DNA reads TGTGCCAGCAGCTACAGGGGGGTCAACATTCAGTACTTC. This encodes CASSYRGVNIQYF.

The CDR3 loop is CASSLSLIAGTAGYTF. DNA of the CDR3: TGCGCCAGCAGCTTGTCCCTAATCGCAGGGACAGCTGGCTACACCTTC. The chain recombines TRBV5-1 with TRBJ1-2, with 7 bases that match TRBD1. The CDR3 is made up of 16 amino acids. V was clipped by 1 base and J by 7 bases; unmatched bases: 13. Germline CDR1 reads SGHRS; CDR2 reads YFSETQ.

This sequence joins TRBV12-3 or TRBV12-4 and TRBJ2-7; D is unclear. This CDR3 has 12 residues. Trimming took 6 bases from V and 5 from J, leaving 11 bases between them. CDR3 DNA sequence: TGTGCCAGCAGCTTTGACTCAGACGAGCAGTACTTC. It encodes CASSFDSDEQYF.

The V and J genes are TRBV6-6 and TRBJ2-2; no clear D gene. CDR1 MNHNY and CDR2 SVGAGI come from the germline V gene (reference sequence). The CDR3 runs 14 residues. Trimming left V 0 bases short and J 4 bases short, with 6 bases between. The CDR3: CASSYSLSTGELFF. The CDR3 nucleotides read TGTGCCAGCAGTTACTCTCTGTCCACCGGGGAGCTGTTTTTT.

The V gene is TRBV9, the J gene TRBJ2-3, with TRBD2 matching over 8 bases. V was pared by 0 bases and J by 2 bases, with 2 bases of the junction left unmatched. The CDR3 length is 15 residues. CDR1 and CDR2 (germline): SGDLS, YYNGEE. The CDR3 sequence is CASSVGGGPTDTQYF. The CDR3 bases are TGTGCCAGCAGCGTAGGCGGGGGGCCCACAGATACGCAGTATTTT.

The genes are TRBV2 and TRBJ1-5, with D tentatively TRBD1 (6 bases). V was cut by 6 bases and J by 3 bases, with 15 bases left in between. The CDR3 is 15 amino acids. CDR1 and CDR2 (germline): SNHLY, FYNNEI. CDR3 protein: CASRQAGQPNQPQHF. The CDR3 DNA is TGTGCCAGCAGACAAGCTGGACAGCCCAATCAGCCCCAGCATTTT.

The rearrangement uses TRBV19 and TRBJ1-5, with 7 bases fitting TRBD1. The V and J ends lost 7 bases and 3 bases, in that order; junction bases with no gene match: 6. CDR3 length: 14 residues. Germline CDR1 is LNHDA and CDR2 is SQIVND (reference sequence). The CDR3 region is CASKTGTANQPQHF. CDR3 in DNA: TGTGCCAGTAAGACCGGGACAGCCAATCAGCCCCAGCATTTT.

The chain is built from TRBV6-5 and TRBJ2-7; D not certain. This CDR3 has 13 amino acids. The germline CDR1 and CDR2 sequences are MNHEY and SVGAGI. The V and J ends lost 2 bases and 4 bases respectively, with 9 bases between them. The CDR3 DNA is TGTGCCAGCAGTTACGCCCTCGGGTACGAGCAGTACTTC. Protein: CASSYALGYEQYF.

CDR3 in DNA: TGTGCCAGCAGATTGGACAGCTACGAGCAGTACTTC. Translation: CASRLDSYEQYF. The V call is TRBV7-2, the J call TRBJ2-7, with D possibly being TRBD1 (6 bases). V shed 6 bases and J shed 3 bases, with 9 bases lying between them. Germline values: CDR1 SGHTA, CDR2 FQGNSA. This CDR3 region has 12 residues.

V is TRBV5-6 and J is TRBJ2-1; no firm D call. The germline gives CDR1 SGHDT, CDR2 YYEEEE. CDR3 length: 11 residues. V was clipped by 4 bases and J by 4 bases, with 3 bases between them. CDR3 in DNA: TGTGCCAGCAGCGCATACAATGAGCAGTTCTTC. Translation gives CASSAYNEQFF. Combining the CDR3 with reference TRBV5-6 and TRBJ2-1 gives the whole variable domain DAGVTQSPTHLIKTRGQQVTLRCSPKSGHDTVSWYQQALGQGPQFIFQYYEEEERQRGNFPDRFSGHQFPNYSSELNVNALLLGDSALYLCASSAYNEQFFGPGTRLTVL.

The V gene is TRBV2, the J gene TRBJ2-5; 9 nucleotides align to TRBD2. Trimming cost V 6 bases and J 5 bases; bases outside gene matches: 13. The CDR3 extends over 16 amino acids. Looked up from germline, CDR1 is SNHLY and CDR2 is FYNNEI. CDR3 sequence reads: CASRPALREGRETQYF. The CDR3 DNA is TGTGCCAGCAGGCCTGCTTTGCGGGAGGGCCGGGAGACCCAGTACTTC.

This rearrangement joins TRBV6-2 or TRBV6-3 to TRBJ1-2; unclear D gene. The V and J ends lost 6 bases and 4 bases respectively, with 6 bases between them. The CDR3 has 11 residues. Germline assignment: CDR1 MNHEY and CDR2 SVGEGT. The CDR3 region has the DNA TGTGCCAGCAGCCGGGGCTATGGCTACACCTTC. Translating it yields CASSRGYGYTF.

This chain uses TRBV4-2 with TRBJ2-1; no reliable D call. Deletions cut 5 bases from V and 8 bases from J, with 19 bases between. CDR1 and CDR2 (germline): LGHNA, YNFKEQ. This CDR3 contains 15 residues. This chain's CDR3 is CASSSDPGPLYEQFF. CDR3 sequence (DNA): TGTGCCAGCAGCTCCGACCCGGGCCCTTTGTATGAGCAGTTCTTC.

This clone was seen a few times. This chain uses TRBV7-9 with TRBJ2-7; D is perhaps TRBD1 (6 bases). The CDR3 covers 13 residues. V gave up 4 bases and J gave up 3 bases, with 10 bases separating them. Germline V CDR1 and CDR2: SEHNR, FQNEAQ (reference sequence). DNA of the CDR3: TGTGCCAGCAGCTCGGGACACTACTACGAGCAGTACTTC. This sequence encodes CASSSGHYYEQYF. Together with reference TRBV7-9 and TRBJ2-7, the CDR3 gives the full variable domain: DTGVSQNPRHKITKRGQNVTFRCDPISEHNRLYWYRQTLGQGPEFLTYFQNEAQLEKSRLLSDRFSAERPKGSFSTLEIQRTEQGDSAMYLCASSSGHYYEQYFGPGTRLTVT.

V and J are TRBV6-5 and TRBJ1-2, with 7 bases matching TRBD1. Looked up from germline, CDR1 is MNHEY and CDR2 is SVGAGI. J gave up 3 bases and V 2 bases, and 6 bases lay outside the gene matches. This CDR3 is built from 15 residues. CDR3: CASSYTRDSYYGYTF. The CDR3, as DNA: TGTGCCAGCAGTTACACCCGGGACAGCTACTATGGCTACACCTTC.